One and the same sample provided the 20 T cell receptor beta chains below, sequenced in a study of T cells after yellow fever vaccination. TCRdb re-analysed the 5' RACE reads in MiXCR, keeping a single row per CDR3 protein. The sample lists approximately 300,000 distinct CDR3 sequences; about 9.5% were seen once. Sequenced material: PBMCs, taken on the day of the first yellow fever vaccination. The receptors shown here come from a man younger than 30 who received the YFV17D yellow fever vaccine.

This clonotype was observed a handful of times. V is TRBV25-1 and J is TRBJ1-1; the D is unclear. V lost 8 bases and J lost 6, with 7 bases in between. Germline CDR1 reads MGHDK; CDR2 reads SYGVNS. The CDR3 has 10 residues. CDR3 amino acids: CASFGSEAFF. CDR3 DNA sequence: TGTGCCAGCTTTGGCTCTGAAGCTTTCTTT.

This clonotype was detected a few times. The chain recombines TRBV20-1 with TRBJ2-3, with 11 bases aligning to TRBD2. CDR3 size: 15 residues. V shed 6 bases, J shed 2 bases, and the junction held 7 bases outside the gene matches. Germline assignment: CDR1 DFQATT and CDR2 SNEGSKA (reference sequence). DNA for the CDR3: TGCAGTGCAACCAGACTAGCGGGGAACACAGATACGCAGTATTTT. Translation gives CSATRLAGNTDTQYF.

The table lists this clonotype with a few counts. The chain links TRBV6-1 to TRBJ2-3, with TRBD2 identical over 15 bases. This CDR3 is built from 16 residues. Germline values: CDR1 MNHNS, CDR2 SASEGT. Unmatched junction bases numbered 0, after V lost 1 base and J lost 4 bases. CDR3 sequence: CASSEGTSGGADTQYF. CDR3 bases: TGTGCCAGCAGTGAAGGGACTAGCGGGGGGGCAGATACGCAGTATTTT.

The chain is built from TRBV19 and TRBJ1-5; tentative D call: TRBD1 (5 bases). V lost 0 bases to trimming and J lost 7 bases, with 10 bases between them. The CDR3 is 14 amino acids. Germline V gene sequence: CDR1 LNHDA, CDR2 SQIVND (reference sequence). CDR3 bases: TGTGCCAGTAGTATAGAAGCGCAGGGACAGCCCCAGCATTTT. Translation: CASSIEAQGQPQHF.

This clonotype was observed a handful of times. The rearrangement links TRBV20-1 to TRBJ2-1; the D is unclear. CDR1 and CDR2 from the germline V gene are DFQATT and SNEGSKA (reference sequence). The CDR3 runs 15 residues. Trimming shortened V by 0 bases and J by 6 bases, and 15 bases separated the two germline ends. The chain's CDR3 is CSARDSPHRANEQFF. The CDR3 nucleotides are TGCAGTGCTAGAGATTCACCGCACAGAGCCAATGAGCAGTTCTTC.

This clonotype was detected ten times or more. The chain is built from TRBV5-1 and TRBJ2-1; D is ambiguous. Trimming took off 1 base at V and 4 bases at J, with 12 bases between the two ends. The CDR3 length is 15 residues. The germline V gene encodes CDR1 SGHRS and CDR2 YFSETQ. This CDR3 reads CASSLLALGYNEQFF. For the CDR3, the DNA is TGCGCCAGCAGCTTGCTGGCCCTTGGGTACAATGAGCAGTTCTTC.

At least ten counts were recorded for this clonotype. This chain links TRBV5-1 with TRBJ2-5, with D possibly being TRBD1 (6 bases). Trimming took off 4 bases at V and 0 bases at J, with 13 bases between the two ends. Germline CDR1 reads SGHRS; CDR2 reads YFSETQ. The CDR3 covers 15 residues. The CDR3 loop is CASSTGTPDQETQYF. The CDR3 DNA reads TGCGCCAGCAGCACAGGGACCCCTGACCAAGAGACCCAGTACTTC.

This clonotype was seen only a few times. The J gene is TRBJ2-5, the V gene TRBV5-1, with a possible D match to TRBD1 (5 bases). V dropped 1 base and J dropped 3 bases, with 10 bases sitting between them. The CDR3 is made up of 14 amino acids. The germline CDR1 and CDR2 sequences are SGHRS and YFSETQ. CDR3 sequence reads: CASSLPRAKETQYF. DNA of the CDR3: TGCGCCAGCAGCTTGCCCAGGGCAAAAGAGACCCAGTACTTC.

The V call is TRBV2, the J call TRBJ2-5; 7 positions agree with TRBD2. Trimming took 9 bases from V and 1 from J; bases not matched to a gene: 5. The CDR3 consists of 13 residues. Per the germline V gene, CDR1 is SNHLY and CDR2 is FYNNEI. The CDR3 region has the DNA TGTGCCAGTACCGGGACTATCCAAGAGACCCAGTACTTC. This encodes CASTGTIQETQYF.

In its sample, this clonotype was seen many times. The chain carries TRBV5-1 and TRBJ2-3; 9 positions agree with TRBD1. The V and J ends lost 4 bases and 5 bases, in that order; junction bases with no gene match: 5. Germline V gene data show CDR1 as SGHRS and CDR2 as YFSETQ. The CDR3 sequence is 14 residues long. The CDR3 spells CASSARTGEDTQYF. CDR3 DNA sequence: TGCGCCAGCAGCGCCCGGACAGGGGAAGATACGCAGTATTTT.

V is TRBV6-2 or TRBV6-3 and J is TRBJ2-2, with a possible D match to TRBD1 (5 bases). The CDR3 is 15 residues long. Trimming shortened V by 8 bases and J by 4 bases, and 17 bases separated the two germline ends. The germline gives CDR1 MNHEY, CDR2 SVGEGT. For the CDR3, the DNA is TGTGCCAGCTCTCGCAAGCACAGGACCACCGGGGAGCTGTTTTTT. Protein sequence: CASSRKHRTTGELFF.

This clonotype was observed a handful of times. CDR3 sequence reads: CASSPRGAVYNEQFF. Written as DNA, the CDR3 is TGTGCCAGCAGCCCGCGGGGGGCCGTCTACAATGAGCAGTTCTTC. V usage is TRBV7-6 and J usage is TRBJ2-1, with 8 bases that match TRBD2. Trimming took 5 bases from V and 3 from J; bases not matched to a gene: 6. CDR3 length equals 15 residues. CDR1 is SGHVS and CDR2 is FNYEAQ in the germline V gene.

V usage is TRBV7-2 and J usage is TRBJ2-3, with D unresolved. Germline CDR1 reads SGHTA; CDR2 reads FQGNSA. Trimming took off 3 bases at V and 4 bases at J, with 8 bases between the two ends. This CDR3 region has 13 residues. CDR3 residues: CASSFRAPDTQYF. Here the CDR3 DNA reads TGTGCCAGCAGCTTCCGGGCACCAGATACGCAGTATTTT.

This clonotype has a handful of counts. V usage is TRBV7-9 and J usage is TRBJ2-5; a weak D match, TRBD2 (6 bases). CDR3 length equals 13 residues. The V gene's germline CDR1 is SEHNR and CDR2 FQNEAQ (reference sequence). V was cut by 2 bases and J by 5 bases, with 9 bases left in between. Here the CDR3 DNA reads TGTGCCAGCAGCTTACAGGCGGGGGAGACCCAGTACTTC. Translating gives CASSLQAGETQYF. The whole variable domain, remainder taken from reference TRBV7-9 and TRBJ2-5, is DTGVSQNPRHKITKRGQNVTFRCDPISEHNRLYWYRQTLGQGPEFLTYFQNEAQLEKSRLLSDRFSAERPKGSFSTLEIQRTEQGDSAMYLCASSLQAGETQYFGPGTRLLVL.

This clonotype was seen a few times. The chain recombines TRBV2 with TRBJ2-3; unclear D gene. Per germline, CDR1 SNHLY and CDR2 FYNNEI. This CDR3 is 16 amino acids long. The germline V and J ends were trimmed by 7 bases and 2 bases, with 19 bases remaining between them. The CDR3 spells CASNLPPDIDTDTQYF. The CDR3 DNA sequence: TGTGCCAGCAACCTACCCCCGGATATAGACACAGATACGCAGTATTTT.

This clonotype occurred a few times. The chain is built from TRBV6-2 or TRBV6-3 and TRBJ1-5; 7 bases are a match to TRBD1. The CDR3 consists of 15 residues. Germline-derived CDR1 and CDR2 are MNHEY and SVGEGT. Losses at the gene ends were 6 bases for V and 4 bases for J; bases not matched to a gene: 9. CDR3 DNA sequence: TGTGCCAGCAGCCTGGGACAGACTTCTAATCAGCCCCAGCATTTT. This translates into CASSLGQTSNQPQHF.

In its sample, this clonotype was seen a few times. J is TRBJ1-1 and V is TRBV3-1, with D hard to call. Trimming pared 6 bases from V and 2 bases from J, leaving 13 bases between. This CDR3 has 14 residues. In germline, CDR1 is LGHDT, CDR2 YNNKEL (reference sequence). The CDR3 DNA follows: TGTGCCAGCAGTCGGAGGGATCCCAACACTGAAGCTTTCTTT. Protein product: CASSRRDPNTEAFF.

This clonotype was seen a few times. The chain joins TRBV20-1 to TRBJ1-2; D unclear. The ends were cut back, 2 bases at V and 0 bases at J, with 10 bases in the middle. This CDR3 has 14 residues. Germline CDR1 reads DFQATT; CDR2 reads SNEGSKA (reference sequence). In DNA form, the CDR3 reads TGCAGTGCTAGATCCCGACACGCTAACTATGGCTACACCTTC. As protein: CSARSRHANYGYTF.

This clonotype occurred a few times. This sequence joins TRBV7-2 and TRBJ2-3; 11 nucleotides align to TRBD2. The length of the CDR3 is 17 residues. CDR1 and CDR2 (germline): SGHTA, FQGNSA. V was clipped by 0 bases and J by 2 bases; unmatched bases: 4. The CDR3 coding sequence is TGTGCCAGCAGCTTAGCCACTAGCGGGGGACTCACAGATACGCAGTATTTT. This gives the protein CASSLATSGGLTDTQYF.

The rearrangement links TRBV4-3 to TRBJ2-1; either TRBD1 or TRBD2 may supply D (6 bases each). The germline V gene has CDR1 LGHNA and CDR2 YSLEER. The CDR3 length is 15 residues. The V end lost 5 bases, the J end lost 8 bases, and 19 bases lay between the germline ends. CDR3: CASSRGGGGPYEQFF. The CDR3 DNA sequence: TGCGCCAGCAGCAGAGGAGGAGGGGGGCCATATGAGCAGTTCTTC.